This is a list of T cell receptor beta chains from one sample in a study of T cell responses to AZD1222 COVID-19 vaccine. Repertoires were generated with immunoSEQ multiplex PCR, while TCRdb's copy carries only in-frame clones and drops some. In the table there are roughly 80,000 clones, roughly nine tenths of which are singletons. Sequenced material: peripheral blood, taken 28 days after the second AZD1222 dose. The source of these receptors is an adult who received the AZD1222 COVID-19 vaccine. Both conserved end residues are part of each CDR3. The order of the fields is V gene, clone size, J gene, D gene, CDR3 DNA, CDR3 protein. A D gene is named only where the DNA matches it firmly. The listing skips clone size in some rows; elsewhere it reads once, few, many or a size class.

TRBV11-2	once	TRBJ2-7	NA	TGTGCCAGCAGCTTGGGCAGGGGTTACGAGCAGTACTTC	CASSLGRGYEQYF
TRBV7-2	NA	TRBJ1-2	NA	TGTGCCAGCAGACGTACCGACGACTATGGCTACACCTTC	CASRRTDDYGYTF
TRBV2	NA	TRBJ1-4	TRBD1	TGTGCCAGAGAGGAAGCAGGGGGCCAGAGGGAAAAACTGTTTTTT	CAREEAGGQREKLFF
TRBV25-1	NA	TRBJ1-1	NA	TGTGCCAGCAGTGAATATGGTGGCACTGAAGCTTTCTTT	CASSEYGGTEAFF
TRBV6-2/TRBV6-3	NA	TRBJ1-5	NA	TGTGCCAGCAGTTCACTACTCCGGGGCCCGGGATATAGCAATCAGCCCCAGCATTTT	CASSSLLRGPGYSNQPQHF
TRBV11-3	NA	TRBJ1-2	TRBD1	TGTGCCAGCAGCCCCCTGAGGGGGCCCTATGGCTACACCTTC	CASSPLRGPYGYTF
TRBV5-1	NA	TRBJ1-2	TRBD1	TGCGCCAGCAGCTCCCCAAATGAGGGGGCAGAGGGCTACACCTTC	CASSSPNEGAEGYTF
TRBV7-3	NA	TRBJ2-7	TRBD2	TGTGCCAGCAGCTTAAATCCCAGCGGGAGGTCCCACGAGCAGTACTTC	CASSLNPSGRSHEQYF
TRBV4-1	NA	TRBJ1-2	NA	TGCGCCAGCAGCCAGGGGCCGAGAGGCTATGGCTACACCTTC	CASSQGPRGYGYTF
TRBV6-5	NA	TRBJ1-1	NA	TGTGCCAGCAGTTACGGGGGGTTAGGGCAGAACACTGAAGCTTTCTTT	CASSYGGLGQNTEAFF
TRBV6-1	NA	TRBJ1-2	NA	TGTGCCAGCAGTGAATTAGGGGTTCGCGACTATGGCTACACCTTC	CASSELGVRDYGYTF
TRBV5-1	NA	TRBJ2-5	TRBD2	TGCGCCAGCAGCCCGACTAGCGGGGGGTCGGGGGAGACCCAGTACTTC	CASSPTSGGSGETQYF
TRBV6-5	NA	TRBJ2-1	NA	TGTGCCATAGCGAAAAGCTCCTACAATGAGCAGTTCTTC	CAIAKSSYNEQFF
TRBV5-1	NA	TRBJ1-1	NA	TGCGCCAGCAGCTTGATCGGATATTTGAACACTGAAGCTTTCTTT	CASSLIGYLNTEAFF
TRBV2	NA	TRBJ1-4	NA	TGTGCCAGCGGGCAGGGCGGAAATGAAAAACTGTTTTTT	CASGQGGNEKLFF
TRBV7-2	NA	TRBJ1-2	TRBD1	TGTGCCAGCAGCCCCCTCGACAGGGATTATAACTATGGCTACACCTTC	CASSPLDRDYNYGYTF
TRBV7-8	NA	TRBJ1-2	NA	TGTGCCAGCAGCTTATCAGCCAGGGCCTTCTATGGCTACACCTTC	CASSLSARAFYGYTF
TRBV18	NA	TRBJ2-6	NA	TGTGCCAGCTCTGCAGGGGTCTCTGGGGCCAACGTCCTGACTTTC	CASSAGVSGANVLTF
TRBV5-8	NA	TRBJ2-3	TRBD2	TGTGCCTCACGGACTAGCGGGGGTAGCACAGATACGCAGTATTTT	CASRTSGGSTDTQYF
TRBV7-3	NA	TRBJ2-5	NA	TGTGCCAGCAGCTTACGGGGGCGGAACCAAGAAGAGACCCAGTACTTC	CASSLRGRNQEETQYF
TRBV4-2	NA	TRBJ2-7	NA	TGTGCCAGCTCGAGCGGGACAGAAGGCTACGAGCAGTACTTC	CASSSGTEGYEQYF
TRBV2	few	TRBJ1-3	NA	TGTGCCAGCAGTGTCTCGGATCTTGGAAACACCATATATTTT	CASSVSDLGNTIYF
TRBV11-3	NA	TRBJ2-7	TRBD1	TGTGCCAGCAGCTCTCGGGACAGCCTAGGAGAGCAGTACTTC	CASSSRDSLGEQYF
TRBV10-3	NA	TRBJ1-1	TRBD1	TGTGCCATCAGTTCCGGGACAGGGAACACTGAAGCTTTCTTT	CAISSGTGNTEAFF
TRBV12-1	few	TRBJ2-3	NA	TGTGCCAGCAGCTTTGACCTTAGTGTGTTGGGCACAGATACGCAGTATTTT	CASSFDLSVLGTDTQYF
TRBV7-2	few	TRBJ1-1	NA	TGTGCCAGCAGCCCGGGACCCGGGAACACTGAAGCTTTCTTT	CASSPGPGNTEAFF
TRBV7-9	NA	TRBJ2-3	TRBD2	TGTGCCAGCAGCCCCCTAGCGGGAGGGCCGGATACGCAGTATTTT	CASSPLAGGPDTQYF
TRBV6-2/TRBV6-3	NA	TRBJ2-5	NA	TGTGCCAGCAGTTATTCAGACGGACCTATGGGAGAGACCCAGTACTTC	CASSYSDGPMGETQYF
TRBV27	NA	TRBJ2-7	NA	TGTGCCAGCAGTTTCACAGCGTCCTACGAGCAGTACTTC	CASSFTASYEQYF
TRBV5-6	few	TRBJ1-1	NA	TGTGCCAGCAGCTCAGACTCACAGGGACCTGAAGCTTTCTTT	CASSSDSQGPEAFF
TRBV29-1	NA	TRBJ1-5	NA	TGCAGCGCGGCACCGGGGGATAGTGGTCAGCCCCAGCATTTT	CSAAPGDSGQPQHF
TRBV11-3	once	TRBJ2-1	NA	TGTGCCAGCAGCTTAGACAATGAGCAGTTCTTC	CASSLDNEQFF
TRBV11-1	NA	TRBJ1-6	NA	TGTGCCAGCAGCCGGGCAGGGAGTGGGAGTAATTCACCCCTCCACTTT	CASSRAGSGSNSPLHF
TRBV9	NA	TRBJ1-4	NA	TGTGCCAGCAGCGGCGGGCTAGAAGGTGAAAAACTGTTTTTT	CASSGGLEGEKLFF
TRBV5-5	few	TRBJ2-1	NA	TGTGCCAGCAGCTTGGATGGCGGCTTCTACAATGAGCAGTTCTTC	CASSLDGGFYNEQFF
TRBV3-1/TRBV3-2	NA	TRBJ1-5	TRBD1	TGTGCCAGCAGCCAAGGGACAGGGAGGTGGCAGCCCCAGCATTTT	CASSQGTGRWQPQHF
TRBV9	NA	TRBJ1-4	NA	TGTGCCAGCAGCGTAGTGGGGACTGGGGAAAAACTGTTTTTT	CASSVVGTGEKLFF
TRBV7-9	NA	TRBJ2-7	NA	TGTGCCAGCAGCTTAATGGGTTCCGAGCAGTACTTC	CASSLMGSEQYF
TRBV30	once	TRBJ2-7	TRBD2	TGTGCCTGGCATCGCGGGAGTATCGACGAGCAGTACTTC	CAWHRGSIDEQYF
TRBV2	once	TRBJ1-5	TRBD1	TGTGCCAGCAGTTTAGGGGGCAGGCCCCAGCATTTT	CASSLGGRPQHF
TRBV5-1	NA	TRBJ1-2	NA	TGCGCCAGCAGCCAAGCCGGAGGGCAGTCAGGACACACCTTC	CASSQAGGQSGHTF
TRBV25-1	NA	TRBJ2-1	TRBD2	TGTGCCAGCAGTGGAGCGGGGGGGCCGAAGGGGCAGTTCTTC	CASSGAGGPKGQFF
TRBV2	NA	TRBJ2-6	NA	TGTGCCAGCCAGGGCGCTGGGGCCAACGTCCTGACTTTC	CASQGAGANVLTF
TRBV2	NA	TRBJ2-7	TRBD2	TGTGCCAGCAGTGAGATGGAGCGGGGACCCATAGGCGAGCAGTACTTC	CASSEMERGPIGEQYF
TRBV4-2	once	TRBJ2-2	NA	TGTGCCAGCAGCCATTTGGGGTCTCGGGGGAACACCGGGGAGCTGTTTTTT	CASSHLGSRGNTGELFF
TRBV5-1	NA	TRBJ1-2	NA	TGCGCCAGCAGCTCGGTAGGGGTTACGGATGGCTACACCTTC	CASSSVGVTDGYTF
TRBV11-1	NA	TRBJ1-2	NA	TGTGCCAGCAGCTTAGTCGGACCTGGGGGCTACACCTTC	CASSLVGPGGYTF
TRBV12-3/TRBV12-4	NA	TRBJ1-3	NA	TGTGCCAGCAGATACGGACAGTATCCCTATTTT	CASRYGQYPYF
TRBV28	NA	TRBJ1-2	TRBD1	TGTGCCAGCGGGAGAGGGACAGGTTCGAGCTATGGCTACACCTTC	CASGRGTGSSYGYTF
TRBV5-1	NA	TRBJ2-2	TRBD1	TGCGCCAGCAGCTTGGCGTTGAGGACAGGGCCCACCGGGGAGCTGTTTTTT	CASSLALRTGPTGELFF
TRBV2	NA	TRBJ1-2	NA	TGTGCCAGCAGTGAGGAGAGGGACGACTATGGCTACACCTTC	CASSEERDDYGYTF
TRBV19	NA	TRBJ2-1	TRBD2	TGTGCCAGTAGTATAGGCGGGAGGGGGCATGAGCAGTTCTTC	CASSIGGRGHEQFF
TRBV19	NA	TRBJ2-7	NA	TGTGCCAGTAGAGGGGCTAATATTGACGAGCAGTACTTC	CASRGANIDEQYF
TRBV7-2	once	TRBJ1-2	NA	TGTGCCAGCAGCTTGGGGGGCGGCTATGGCTACACCTTC	CASSLGGGYGYTF
TRBV19	NA	TRBJ2-4	NA	TGTGCCAGTAGTGGACCGGGGCGGGCCGTTGACATTCAGTACTTC	CASSGPGRAVDIQYF